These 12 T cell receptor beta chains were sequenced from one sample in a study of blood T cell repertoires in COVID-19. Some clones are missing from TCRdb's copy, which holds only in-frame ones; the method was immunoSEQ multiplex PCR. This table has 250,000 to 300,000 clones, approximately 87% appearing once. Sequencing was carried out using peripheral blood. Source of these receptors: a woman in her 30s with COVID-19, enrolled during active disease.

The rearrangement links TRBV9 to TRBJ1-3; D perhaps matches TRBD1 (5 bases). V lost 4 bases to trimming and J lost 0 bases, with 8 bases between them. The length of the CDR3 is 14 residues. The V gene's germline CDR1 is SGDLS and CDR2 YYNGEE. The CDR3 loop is CASSIRGSGNTIYF. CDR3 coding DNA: TGTGCCAGCAGCATTAGGGGCTCTGGAAACACCATATATTTT.

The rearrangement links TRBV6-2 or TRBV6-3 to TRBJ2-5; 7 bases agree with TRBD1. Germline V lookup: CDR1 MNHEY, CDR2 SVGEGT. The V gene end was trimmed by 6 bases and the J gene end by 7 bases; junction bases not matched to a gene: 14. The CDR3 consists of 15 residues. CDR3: CASSYQDRVRGTQYF. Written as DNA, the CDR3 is TGTGCCAGCAGCTATCAAGACAGGGTTCGAGGGACCCAGTACTTC.

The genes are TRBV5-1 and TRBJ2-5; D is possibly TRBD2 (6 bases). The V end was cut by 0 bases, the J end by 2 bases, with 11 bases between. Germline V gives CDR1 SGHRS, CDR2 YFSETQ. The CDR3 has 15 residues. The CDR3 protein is CASSLAGRGQETQYF. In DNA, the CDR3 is TGCGCCAGCAGCTTGGCCGGCCGGGGGCAAGAGACCCAGTACTTC.

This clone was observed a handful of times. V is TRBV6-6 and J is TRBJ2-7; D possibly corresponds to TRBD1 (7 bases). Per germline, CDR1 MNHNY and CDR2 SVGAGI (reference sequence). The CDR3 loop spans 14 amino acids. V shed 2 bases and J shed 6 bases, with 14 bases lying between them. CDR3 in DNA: TGTGCCAGCAGTTACCACAGGGGACTTGGCGAGCAGTACTTC. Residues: CASSYHRGLGEQYF.

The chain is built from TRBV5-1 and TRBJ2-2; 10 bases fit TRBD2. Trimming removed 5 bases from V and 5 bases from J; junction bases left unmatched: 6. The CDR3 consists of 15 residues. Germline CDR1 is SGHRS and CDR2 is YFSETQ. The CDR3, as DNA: TGCGCCAGCAGTCTAATACTAGCGGGGACCGGGGAGCTGTTTTTT. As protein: CASSLILAGTGELFF.

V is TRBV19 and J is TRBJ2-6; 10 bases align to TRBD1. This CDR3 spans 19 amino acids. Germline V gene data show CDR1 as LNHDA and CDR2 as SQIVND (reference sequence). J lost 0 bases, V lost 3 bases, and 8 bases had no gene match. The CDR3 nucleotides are TGTGCCAGTAGTATTCCCGGGACAGGGGTATACTCTGGGGCCAACGTCCTGACTTTC. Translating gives CASSIPGTGVYSGANVLTF.

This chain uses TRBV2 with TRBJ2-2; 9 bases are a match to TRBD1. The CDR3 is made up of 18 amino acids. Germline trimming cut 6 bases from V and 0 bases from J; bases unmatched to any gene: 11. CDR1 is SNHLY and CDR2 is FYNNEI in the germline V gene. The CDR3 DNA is TGTGCCAGCAGATCAACACGGGGACAGGGTTCGAACACCGGGGAGCTGTTTTTT. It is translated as CASRSTRGQGSNTGELFF.

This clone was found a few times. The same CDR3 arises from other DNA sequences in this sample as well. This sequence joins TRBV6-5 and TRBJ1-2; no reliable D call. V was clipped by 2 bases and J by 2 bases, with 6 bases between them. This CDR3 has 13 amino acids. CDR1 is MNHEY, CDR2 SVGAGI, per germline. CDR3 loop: CASSYTDNYGYTF. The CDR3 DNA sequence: TGTGCCAGCAGTTACACAGACAACTATGGCTACACCTTC.

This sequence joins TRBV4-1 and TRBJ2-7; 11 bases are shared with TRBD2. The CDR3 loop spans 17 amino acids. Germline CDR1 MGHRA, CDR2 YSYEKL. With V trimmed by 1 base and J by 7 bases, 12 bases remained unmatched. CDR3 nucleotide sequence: TGCGCCAGCAGCCAAGTGCGGGGTAGCGGGGGGGCATGGGAGCAGTACTTC. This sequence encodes CASSQVRGSGGAWEQYF.

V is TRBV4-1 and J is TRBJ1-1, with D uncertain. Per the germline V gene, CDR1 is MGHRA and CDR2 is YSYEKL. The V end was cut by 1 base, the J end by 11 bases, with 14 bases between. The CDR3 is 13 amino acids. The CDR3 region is CASSQVRGPLAFF. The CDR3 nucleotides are TGCGCCAGCAGCCAAGTCCGGGGTCCCCTGGCTTTCTTT.

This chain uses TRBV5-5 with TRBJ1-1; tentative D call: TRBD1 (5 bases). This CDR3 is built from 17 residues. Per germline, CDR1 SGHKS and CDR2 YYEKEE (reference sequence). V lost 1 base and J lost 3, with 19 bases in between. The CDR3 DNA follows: TGTGCCAGCAGCTTGAGCCCCGGGACCACGGGGGACACTGAAGCTTTCTTT. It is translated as CASSLSPGTTGDTEAFF.

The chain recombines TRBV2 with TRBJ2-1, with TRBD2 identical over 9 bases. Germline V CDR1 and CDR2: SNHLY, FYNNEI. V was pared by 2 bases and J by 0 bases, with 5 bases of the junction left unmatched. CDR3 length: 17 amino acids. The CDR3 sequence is CASSEFPRGGSYNEQFF. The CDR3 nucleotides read TGTGCCAGCAGTGAATTCCCGCGGGGGGGCTCCTACAATGAGCAGTTCTTC.